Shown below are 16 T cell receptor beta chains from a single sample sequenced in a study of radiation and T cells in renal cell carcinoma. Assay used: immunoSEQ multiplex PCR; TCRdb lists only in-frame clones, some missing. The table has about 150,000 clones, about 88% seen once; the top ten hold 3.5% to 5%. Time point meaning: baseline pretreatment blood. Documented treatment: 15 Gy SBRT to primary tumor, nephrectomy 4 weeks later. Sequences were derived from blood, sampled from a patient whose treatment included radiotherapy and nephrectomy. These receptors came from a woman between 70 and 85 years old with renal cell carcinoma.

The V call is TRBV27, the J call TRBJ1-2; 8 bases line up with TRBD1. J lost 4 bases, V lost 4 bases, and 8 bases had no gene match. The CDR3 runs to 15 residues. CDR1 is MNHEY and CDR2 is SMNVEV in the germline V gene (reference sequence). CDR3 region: CASSSRTGYGYGYTF. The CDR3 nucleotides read TGTGCCAGCAGTTCCCGGACAGGGTACGGCTATGGCTACACCTTC.

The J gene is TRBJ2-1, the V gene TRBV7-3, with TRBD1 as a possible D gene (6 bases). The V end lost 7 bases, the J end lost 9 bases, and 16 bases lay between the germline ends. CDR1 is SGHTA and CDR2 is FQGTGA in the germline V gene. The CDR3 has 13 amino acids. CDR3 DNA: TGTGCCAGCACTAGTCAATTAGGGGGTGAGCAGTTCTTC. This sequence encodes CASTSQLGGEQFF.

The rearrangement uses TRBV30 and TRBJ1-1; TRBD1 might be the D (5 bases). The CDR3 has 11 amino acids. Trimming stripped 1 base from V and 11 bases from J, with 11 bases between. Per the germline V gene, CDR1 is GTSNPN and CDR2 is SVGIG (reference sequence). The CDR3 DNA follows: TGTGCCTGGAGTGCTCAAGGGGCGGCTTTCTTT. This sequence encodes CAWSAQGAAFF.

The CDR3 DNA follows: TGTGCCAGCTCACCAAACAGGGATAACACTGAAGCTTTCTTT. It specifies CASSPNRDNTEAFF. The chain has TRBV18 and TRBJ1-1; D perhaps matches TRBD1 (6 bases). With 2 bases removed from V and 2 bases from J, the gap between germline ends came to 9 bases. This CDR3 has 14 residues. CDR1 KGHSH and CDR2 LQKENI come from the germline V gene.

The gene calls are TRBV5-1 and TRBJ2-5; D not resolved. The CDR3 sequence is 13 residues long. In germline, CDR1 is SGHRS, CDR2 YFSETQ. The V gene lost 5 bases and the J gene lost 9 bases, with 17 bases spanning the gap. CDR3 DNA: TGCGCCAGCAGGCCGACCCGTCAAATGGCCCAGTACTTC. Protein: CASRPTRQMAQYF.

Here the CDR3 reads CASSGGQEYTEAFF. CDR3 sequence (DNA): TGTGCCAGCAGCGGGGGACAGGAATACACTGAAGCTTTCTTT. V and J are TRBV9 and TRBJ1-1; 8 nucleotides match TRBD1. Trimming at V came to 3 bases and at J to 3 bases, leaving 4 bases not matched to a gene. This CDR3 is 14 amino acids long. CDR1 is SGDLS and CDR2 is YYNGEE in the germline V gene.

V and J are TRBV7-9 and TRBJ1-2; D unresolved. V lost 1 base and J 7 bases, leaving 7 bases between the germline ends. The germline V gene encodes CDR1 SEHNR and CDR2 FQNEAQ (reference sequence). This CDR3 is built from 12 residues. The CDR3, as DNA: TGTGCCAGCAGCTTAGGGCGGGGTGGCTACACCTTC. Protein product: CASSLGRGGYTF.

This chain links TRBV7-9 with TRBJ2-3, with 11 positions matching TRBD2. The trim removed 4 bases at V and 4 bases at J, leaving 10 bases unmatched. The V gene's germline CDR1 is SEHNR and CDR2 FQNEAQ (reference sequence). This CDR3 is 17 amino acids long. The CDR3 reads CASSSPTSGVSADTQYF. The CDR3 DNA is TGTGCCAGCAGCTCCCCGACTAGCGGGGTATCGGCAGATACGCAGTATTTT.

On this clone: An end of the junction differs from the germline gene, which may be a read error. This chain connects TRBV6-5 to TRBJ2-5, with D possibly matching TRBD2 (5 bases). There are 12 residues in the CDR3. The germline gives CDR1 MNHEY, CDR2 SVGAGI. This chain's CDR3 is CASTRGQGTQYF. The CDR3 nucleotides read TGTGCCAGCACGAGAGGGCAAGGGACCCAGTACTTC.

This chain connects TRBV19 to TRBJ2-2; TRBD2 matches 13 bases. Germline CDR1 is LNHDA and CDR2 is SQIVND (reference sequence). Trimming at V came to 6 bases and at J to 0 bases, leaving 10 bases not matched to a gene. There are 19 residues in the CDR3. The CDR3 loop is CASSRLAGGPVTNTGELFF. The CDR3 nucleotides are TGTGCCAGTAGCAGACTAGCGGGGGGCCCGGTAACGAACACCGGGGAGCTGTTTTTT.

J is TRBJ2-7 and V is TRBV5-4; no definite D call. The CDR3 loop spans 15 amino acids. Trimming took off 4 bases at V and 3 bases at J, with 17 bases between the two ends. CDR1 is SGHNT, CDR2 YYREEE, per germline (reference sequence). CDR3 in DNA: TGTGCCAGCAGCCCTAGGGTTGGCCAGTTCTACGAGCAGTACTTC. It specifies CASSPRVGQFYEQYF.

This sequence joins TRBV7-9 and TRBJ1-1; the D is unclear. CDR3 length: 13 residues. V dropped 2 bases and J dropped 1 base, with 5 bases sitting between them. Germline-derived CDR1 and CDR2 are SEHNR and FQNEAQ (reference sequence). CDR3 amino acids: CASSLTWNTEAFF. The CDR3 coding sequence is TGTGCCAGCAGCTTAACATGGAACACTGAAGCTTTCTTT.

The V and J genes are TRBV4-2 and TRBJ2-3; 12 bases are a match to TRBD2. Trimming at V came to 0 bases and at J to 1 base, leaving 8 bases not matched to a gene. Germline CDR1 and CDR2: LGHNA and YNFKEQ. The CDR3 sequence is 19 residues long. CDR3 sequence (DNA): TGTGCCAGCAGCCAAGATATGCCTAGCGGGGGGGGTGGCACAGATACGCAGTATTTT. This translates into CASSQDMPSGGGGTDTQYF.

The CDR3 loop reads CASRGPTNSSYEQYF. CDR3 DNA: TGTGCCAGCAGGGGCCCGACTAACTCTTCCTACGAGCAGTACTTC. V gene TRBV2 combines with J gene TRBJ2-7, with a tentative D call TRBD2 (5 bases). This CDR3 spans 15 amino acids. CDR1 is SNHLY and CDR2 is FYNNEI in the germline V gene. V dropped 6 bases and J dropped 1 base, with 16 bases sitting between them. The variable domain in full, completed from reference TRBV2 and TRBJ2-7, reads EPEVTQTPSHQVTQMGQEVILRCVPISNHLYFYWYRQILGQKVEFLVSFYNNEISEKSEIFDDQFSVERPDGSNFTLKIRSTKLEDSAMYFCASRGPTNSSYEQYFGPGTRLTVT.

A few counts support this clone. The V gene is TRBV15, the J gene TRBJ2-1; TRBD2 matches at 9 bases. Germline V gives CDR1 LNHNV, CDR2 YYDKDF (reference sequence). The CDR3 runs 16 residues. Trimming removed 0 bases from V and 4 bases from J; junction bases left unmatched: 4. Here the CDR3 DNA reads TGTGCCACCAGCAGAGATGTACTAGCGGGTTACAATGAGCAGTTCTTC. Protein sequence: CATSRDVLAGYNEQFF.

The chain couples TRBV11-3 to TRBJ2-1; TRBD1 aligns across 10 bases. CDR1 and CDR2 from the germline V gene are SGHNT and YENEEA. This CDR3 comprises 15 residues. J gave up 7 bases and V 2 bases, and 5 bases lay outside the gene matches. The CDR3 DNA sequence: TGTGCCAGCAGCTTAAGGGACAGGGGAGGAAATGAGCAGTTCTTC. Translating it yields CASSLRDRGGNEQFF.